A selection of T cell receptor beta chains follows, all from one sample in a study of Graves' ophthalmopathy and Graves' hyperthyroidism. TCRdb used MiXCR to reprocess the multiplex PCR reads, holding one entry per CDR3 protein. The profile shows some 160,000 distinct CDR3 sequences, around two fifths of them singletons. Sequences were obtained from peripheral blood. The origin of the receptors is a man aged 30 to 45 with Graves' ophthalmopathy. Each CDR3 is given with its conserved first and last residue. The order of the fields is CDR3 length, J gene, clone size, D gene, V gene, CDR3 protein, CDR3 DNA. The D gene is left open where the match is weak. Rows may omit the clone size; those that give it use once, few, many or a size class.

CDR3 length: 14
J gene: TRBJ1-1
clone size: few
D gene: NA
V gene: TRBV6-5
CDR3 protein: CASSYSGVGTEAFF
CDR3 DNA: TGTGCCAGCAGTTACTCGGGGGTAGGCACTGAAGCTTTCTTT

CDR3 length: 16
J gene: TRBJ2-4
clone size: NA
D gene: TRBD2
V gene: TRBV2
CDR3 protein: CASRTSGTIAKNIQYF
CDR3 DNA: TGTGCCAGTAGGACTAGCGGGACCATAGCCAAAAACATTCAGTACTTC

CDR3 length: 16
J gene: TRBJ2-5
clone size: many
D gene: NA
V gene: TRBV15
CDR3 protein: CATSTSPGLLQETQYF
CDR3 DNA: TGTGCCACCAGCACCAGTCCGGGACTCCTCCAAGAGACCCAGTACTTC

CDR3 length: 15
J gene: TRBJ2-7
clone size: NA
D gene: NA
V gene: TRBV6-5
CDR3 protein: CASSYSPGLSYEQYF
CDR3 DNA: TGTGCCAGCAGTTACTCCCCGGGACTCTCCTACGAGCAGTACTTC

CDR3 length: 15
J gene: TRBJ1-6
clone size: NA
D gene: TRBD1
V gene: TRBV5-6
CDR3 protein: CASSAADRDNSPLHF
CDR3 DNA: TGTGCCAGCAGCGCCGCGGACAGGGATAATTCACCCCTCCACTTT

CDR3 length: 14
J gene: TRBJ2-7
clone size: NA
D gene: TRBD1
V gene: TRBV6-2/TRBV6-3
CDR3 protein: CASSYSGGPYEQYF
CDR3 DNA: TGTGCCAGCAGTTACTCAGGGGGCCCCTACGAGCAGTACTTC

CDR3 length: 13
J gene: TRBJ1-1
clone size: NA
D gene: TRBD1
V gene: TRBV7-3
CDR3 protein: CASSLDRDSEAFF
CDR3 DNA: TGTGCCAGCAGCCTCGACAGGGACTCTGAAGCTTTCTTT

CDR3 length: 13
J gene: TRBJ1-5
clone size: many
D gene: NA
V gene: TRBV3-1
CDR3 protein: CASSQGRVQPQHF
CDR3 DNA: TGTGCCAGCAGCCAAGGTCGGGTCCAGCCCCAGCATTTT

CDR3 length: 16
J gene: TRBJ1-6
clone size: many
D gene: NA
V gene: TRBV6-1
CDR3 protein: CASSLVRTVHNSPLHF
CDR3 DNA: TGTGCCAGCAGCCTCGTTCGGACCGTCCATAATTCACCCCTCCACTTT

CDR3 length: 16
J gene: TRBJ2-7
clone size: once
D gene: TRBD2
V gene: TRBV7-8
CDR3 protein: CASRPYGAGERYEQYF
CDR3 DNA: TGTGCCAGCAGGCCCTATGGAGCGGGAGAACGCTACGAGCAGTACTTC

CDR3 length: 13
J gene: TRBJ1-5
clone size: NA
D gene: NA
V gene: TRBV7-9
CDR3 protein: CASSLGLGQPQHF
CDR3 DNA: TGTGCCAGCAGCTTAGGGCTTGGTCAGCCCCAGCATTTC

CDR3 length: 14
J gene: TRBJ2-5
clone size: many
D gene: TRBD2
V gene: TRBV6-5
CDR3 protein: CASSSGLIQETQYF
CDR3 DNA: TGTGCCAGCAGTTCGGGACTAATCCAAGAGACCCAGTACTTC

CDR3 length: 15
J gene: TRBJ1-1
clone size: many
D gene: TRBD1
V gene: TRBV12-3/TRBV12-4
CDR3 protein: CASSLTGGRNTEAFF
CDR3 DNA: TGTGCCAGCAGTTTGACAGGGGGTCGGAACACTGAAGCTTTCTTT

CDR3 length: 15
J gene: TRBJ1-5
clone size: NA
D gene: NA
V gene: TRBV24-1
CDR3 protein: CATAPGVSSNQPQHF
CDR3 DNA: TGTGCCACCGCCCCCGGGGTATCGAGCAATCAGCCCCAGCATTTT

CDR3 length: 15
J gene: TRBJ1-1
clone size: many
D gene: NA
V gene: TRBV18
CDR3 protein: CASSLQAVNLEAAFF
CDR3 DNA: TGTGCCAGCTCCCTCCAAGCAGTGAACCTCGAAGCGGCTTTCTTT

CDR3 length: 16
J gene: TRBJ1-5
clone size: many
D gene: TRBD1
V gene: TRBV12-3/TRBV12-4
CDR3 protein: CASSPGTGGRNQPQHF
CDR3 DNA: TGTGCCAGCAGTCCCGGGACAGGGGGACGCAATCAGCCCCAGCATTTT

CDR3 length: 15
J gene: TRBJ2-5
clone size: NA
D gene: TRBD1
V gene: TRBV6-2/TRBV6-3
CDR3 protein: CASRAGQGQWETQYF
CDR3 DNA: TGTGCCAGCCGGGCGGGACAGGGCCAGTGGGAGACCCAGTACTTC

CDR3 length: 15
J gene: TRBJ1-1
clone size: many
D gene: NA
V gene: TRBV6-1
CDR3 protein: CASSEDLRGLAEAFF
CDR3 DNA: TGTGCCAGCAGTGAAGATCTAAGGGGACTCGCTGAAGCTTTCTTT

CDR3 length: 14
J gene: TRBJ1-2
clone size: NA
D gene: NA
V gene: TRBV28
CDR3 protein: CASSTYFGVDGYTF
CDR3 DNA: TGTGCCAGCAGTACCTATTTCGGGGTCGATGGCTACACCTTC

CDR3 length: 13
J gene: TRBJ2-7
clone size: many
D gene: TRBD1
V gene: TRBV6-1
CDR3 protein: CATSKGQNYEQYF
CDR3 DNA: TGTGCCACCTCCAAGGGACAGAACTACGAGCAGTACTTC